This T cell receptor (beta chain) emerged from a study of blood T cell repertoires in COVID-19. Overall study context: Spain, Italy and the United States supplied samples that represented acute and convalescent COVID-19. PBMCs, B-cell-depleted T cells, or T cells provided the cDNA or gDNA that made up the material.

Sequencing was performed with immunoSEQ multiplex PCR; in TCRdb, only in-frame clones are kept and a portion is missing. The sample has around 270,000 clones; roughly 90% are singletons. This clone was counted between two and nine times. The CDR3 is 14 amino acids. Germline V gene sequence: CDR1 MNHEY, CDR2 SVGAGI. V lost 6 bases and J 8 bases, leaving 14 bases between the germline ends. This receptor was identified in a middle-aged man with acute or convalescent COVID-19. The sequenced sample was peripheral blood. The rearrangement links TRBV6-5 to TRBJ1-6; D remains unclear. Written as DNA, the CDR3 is TGTGCCAGCAGGAGGGCAGTACGAGATTCACCCCTCCACTTT. Translating it yields CASRRAVRDSPLHF.